The entry below describes one T cell receptor beta chain. As yet, its antigen is unknown. This sample was included in a study of cytomegalovirus exposure and HLA in healthy donors. This CDR3 is 14 amino acids long. Germline V gene lookup returns CDR1 LGHNA and CDR2 YNFKEQ. Trimming at V came to 3 bases and at J to 3 bases, leaving 2 bases not matched to a gene. Primers for the PCR totalled 60 Vbeta and 13 Jbeta. Data came from immunoSEQ multiplex PCR; TCRdb stores just in-frame clones and leaves some out. This table holds around 95,000 clones, about 75% found once. Whole-study results and caveats: Among the sequence variants, a highly shared cluster was likely an artifact of sequencing. Previous analysis showed most TCR beta V segments were productive about 87% or about 30% of the time. Listed as cytomegalovirus-associated were 150 to 200 TCR beta chains.

The sequence was obtained from a man aged 30 to 45 in good health and CMV-seropositive. Sequences were obtained from PBMCs. V gene TRBV4-2 combines with J gene TRBJ1-2, with TRBD1 matching over 9 bases. CDR3 sequence reads: CASSQRQGDYGYTF. CDR3 DNA: TGTGCCAGCAGCCAGAGACAGGGGGACTATGGCTACACCTTC.